This T cell receptor (beta chain) was sequenced for a study of glioma-infiltrating T cells after dendritic cell vaccination. The wider study: The vaccine used monocyte-derived dendritic cells pulsed overnight with autologous tumor lysate. Study-wide results and caveats: Complete blood and tumor specimen sets were limited to few patients.

As concerns this clone: As yet, its antigen is unknown.

Primers: 60 V beta forward and 13 J beta reverse. Profiling relied on immunoSEQ multiplex PCR, and the TCRdb table lists in-frame clones only, not all of them. The table lists 50,000 to 75,000 clones, around 85% of them singletons. After removal of 6 bases from V and 4 bases from J, the junction contained 14 bases not matched to a gene. The CDR3 spans 16 residues. Germline assignment: CDR1 SGHDT and CDR2 YYEEEE. The time point: after dendritic cell vaccination, including at tumor progression/relapse. None of the glioblastoma patients had an isocitrate dehydrogenase mutation. This clonotype was obtained from a human donor with glioblastoma. Sequencing was performed on blood, taken after dendritic cell vaccination. The chain joins TRBV5-6 to TRBJ1-1; 8 nucleotides align to TRBD1. CDR3 in DNA: TGTGCCAGCACGACAGCCGGGACAGGTCTTAGCACTGAAGCTTTCTTT. Amino acids: CASTTAGTGLSTEAFF.